These T cell receptor beta chains were read from a single sample in a study of blood T cell repertoires in COVID-19. The data were produced by immunoSEQ multiplex PCR, yet TCRdb's version contains in-frame clones alone and is incomplete. The repertoire holds about 110,000 clones, just over 70% seen once, with under 0.95% in the top ten. The sequencing sample was made of peripheral blood. These receptors originate from a human donor with acute or convalescent COVID-19. The donor label of this sample is uncertain. The conserved cysteine and the conserved F or W are not part of the CDR3 here.

v_call,cdr3_aa
TRBV30,AWGLVRAGVQNEQF
TRBV4-1,ASSQQQGNGYT
TRBV18,ASSLSQGNNSPLH
TRBV28,ASSFRTYNSPLH
TRBV5-8,ASSLRDSFRGYT
TRBV6-1,ASSEGGGYQPQH
TRBV27,ASSNRGGGELF
TRBV7-8,ASSTYRGGGELF
TRBV24-1,ATGEGVSGKLF
TRBV29-1,SVEDQGGGNTGELF
TRBV5-1,ATSSGGALDTQY
TRBV29-1,SVTVSSGNTIY
TRBV27,ASSLGRFETQY
TRBV28,ASSQRGSWTQY
TRBV24-1,ATSVSGSTDTQY
TRBV6-5,ASLEQGAGEAF
TRBV7-6,ASSLRQGEQY
TRBV7-8,ASSREPLGSGGNNEQF
TRBV2,ASRTGHIANEKLF
TRBV19,ASSITGASNEKLF
TRBV2,ASSSGGALSTGELF
TRBV3-1/TRBV3-2,ASSRLASETQY
TRBV19,ASRVAGGRSYNEQF
TRBV5-1,ASSLRPSGGVDTDTQY
TRBV2,ASRGRDRDTEAF
TRBV5-1,ASSPRGLTNEKLF
TRBV20-1,SASADRVREKLF
TRBV2,ASSEGSIGAYGYT
TRBV4-1,ASSQDVIGESSYNSPLH
TRBV3-1/TRBV3-2,ASSQGQGSGNTIY
TRBV5-6,ASSFQGSGANVLT
TRBV10-1,ASSESLGASGNTIY
TRBV7-9,ASSHRGSNTEAF
TRBV7-2,ASSSSGGGGGYT
TRBV11-2,ASSPARAAGYT
TRBV6-4,ASSPDRGIGTEAF
TRBV6-5,ASTEDRDLNTEAF
TRBV9,ASSVEDRGHTEAF
TRBV19,ASSEARMNTEAF
TRBV28,ASSSIYNEQF
TRBV6-1,ASRPTDRGNEKLF
TRBV27,ASSFGRSQGQNTEAF
TRBV12-5,ASGLVPGQGTGNTIY
TRBV27,ASRKQGPDTQY
TRBV28,ASSPAGGSYNSPLH
TRBV28,ASVNRGPNEKLF
TRBV20-1,SASTTSGGAHGQF
TRBV3-1/TRBV3-2,ASSQETTGEQY
TRBV28,ASSPARDRALSGANVLT
TRBV7-6,ASLDGGGGRETQY
TRBV2,ASSRSTGGNYGYT
TRBV2,ASSVQGIGQPQH
TRBV5-1,ASSGDRRANEQF
TRBV7-3,ASSRRQNTEAF
TRBV20-1,SASVGSGKETQY
TRBV5-8,ASSLDRRHSGNTIY
TRBV5-1,ASSLGTATDTQY
TRBV12-5,ASGTTGFVETQY